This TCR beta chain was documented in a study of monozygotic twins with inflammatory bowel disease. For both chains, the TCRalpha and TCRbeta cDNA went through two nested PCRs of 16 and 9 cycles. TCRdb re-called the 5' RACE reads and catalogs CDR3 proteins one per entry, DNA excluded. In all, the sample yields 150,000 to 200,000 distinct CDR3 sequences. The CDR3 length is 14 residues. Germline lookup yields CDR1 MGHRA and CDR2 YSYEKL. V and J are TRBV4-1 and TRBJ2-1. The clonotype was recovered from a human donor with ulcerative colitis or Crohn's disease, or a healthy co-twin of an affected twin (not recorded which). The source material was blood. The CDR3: CASSHHTDYNEQFF.